Many counts were recorded for the clone carrying this TCR beta chain. Its antigen is unidentified. Indicated time point: patch test 3, about 24 weeks after DPC sensitization. The treatment here: therapeutic diphenylcyclopropenone sensitization with weekly scalp DPC. At patch-test visits, sampling came before the patch test. TCRdb passed the RACE reads through MiXCR, listing each CDR3 protein once. The sample yields 70,000 to 90,000 distinct CDR3 sequences, about a tenth seen once. These data belong to a study of human T cells and chemical hapten exposure. At the level of the study: Sensitization employed 2% DPC on about 2 cm by about 2 cm of upper inner arm skin. Study findings and constraints: While controls formed fewer of them, expanded TCRs formed significantly more large CDR3 similarity clusters. DPC sensitization did not alter TCRs above 1 in 1000 frequency.

The material was whole blood, obtained in connection with sensitization to the hapten diphenylcyclopropenone (DPC). The receptor's source is a woman between 50 and 59 years old with alopecia areata. Some clones in this sample may be carry-over from other donors' samples.

The DNA for the CDR3 is TGTGCCAGCTCACCGCAGGGTCAAACAGATACGCAGTATTTT. Residues: CASSPQGQTDTQYF. V is TRBV18 and J is TRBJ2-3; D possibly corresponds to TRBD1 (5 bases). The CDR3 has 14 residues. CDR1 KGHSH and CDR2 LQKENI come from the germline V gene. V was shortened by 3 bases and J by 3 bases, with 10 bases between the two germline ends.